This T cell receptor beta chain originates from a study of cytomegalovirus exposure and HLA in healthy donors. Study-level results: The classifier reportedly diagnosed cytomegalovirus status with high sensitivity and specificity.

Notes on this clone: Antigen unknown.

Researchers ran the PCR with 60 Vbeta and 13 Jbeta primers. Using immunoSEQ multiplex PCR, the repertoire was profiled, and TCRdb retains in-frame clones only, with some absent. This table holds 150,000 to 200,000 clones, around 75% found once. The specimen was PBMCs. This sequence was found in a woman aged 45-65 years in good health and CMV-seronegative.

CDR3 loop: CASTADRGPGEAFF. The CDR3 DNA is TGTGCCAGCACTGCGGACAGGGGGCCGGGTGAAGCTTTCTTT. This chain connects TRBV28 to TRBJ1-1; 11 nucleotides line up with TRBD1. Per germline, CDR1 MDHEN and CDR2 SYDVKM. The CDR3 totals 14 residues. V shed 7 bases and J 7 bases; nucleotides not matched to a gene: 8.